These 27 T cell receptor beta chains came from one sample sequenced in a study of shared clonotypes between healthy human individuals. The method was immunoSEQ multiplex PCR; TCRdb's version includes in-frame clones alone and lacks a portion of them. The sample has about 600,000 clones; 97% are singletons. The sequencing input was naive CD4+ T cells sorted from blood. Subset defined: CD45RA+ positively selected. Receptors were obtained from a woman under 40 in good health.

The chain employs TRBV28 and TRBJ2-1; 8 positions match TRBD2. V was clipped by 3 bases and J by 9 bases; unmatched bases: 10. Germline V gene data show CDR1 as MDHEN and CDR2 as SYDVKM. The CDR3 runs to 15 residues. CDR3 protein: CASSFGGGAFFEQFF. CDR3 in DNA: TGTGCCAGCAGTTTCGGGGGGGGCGCTTTCTTTGAGCAGTTCTTC.

The chain combines TRBV10-3 with TRBJ2-1, with 15 bases identical to TRBD2. Germline V gene sequence: CDR1 ENHRY, CDR2 SYGVKD. The length of the CDR3 is 20 residues. After removal of 6 bases from V and 5 bases from J, the junction contained 17 bases not matched to a gene. For the CDR3, the DNA is TGTGCCATCAGCGGCCCGGCGGGACTAGCGGGAGGAAATTCACACAATGAGCAGTTCTTC. This encodes CAISGPAGLAGGNSHNEQFF.

J is TRBJ2-1 and V is TRBV5-5; D remains unclear. The CDR3 extends over 14 amino acids. Germline CDR1 is SGHKS and CDR2 is YYEKEE (reference sequence). V dropped 3 bases and J dropped 2 bases, with 9 bases sitting between them. CDR3 residues: CASSYTGPYNEQFF. The CDR3 nucleotides read TGTGCCAGCAGCTACACGGGCCCCTACAATGAGCAGTTCTTC.

The chain joins TRBV18 to TRBJ2-2; D is uncertain. CDR3 length: 14 residues. Germline V CDR1 and CDR2: KGHSH, LQKENI. V lost 0 bases and J 8 bases, leaving 10 bases between the germline ends. The CDR3 loop reads CASSPPQQAGELFF. CDR3 bases: TGTGCCAGCTCACCACCTCAGCAAGCTGGGGAGCTGTTTTTT.

The chain is built from TRBV30 and TRBJ2-7; 11 nucleotides match TRBD2. The CDR3 runs to 14 residues. Per germline, CDR1 GTSNPN and CDR2 SVGIG (reference sequence). V lost 5 bases and J lost 5; bases outside the gene matches: 8. The CDR3 here is CAWVPGLAAHEQYF. DNA for the CDR3: TGTGCCTGGGTACCGGGACTAGCGGCTCACGAGCAGTACTTC.

The CDR3 region is CASSRDSNEQFF. The CDR3 coding sequence is TGTGCCAGCAGCCGTGACTCCAATGAGCAGTTCTTC. V usage is TRBV11-2 and J usage is TRBJ2-1; D gene uncertain. The CDR3 has 12 residues. Between the trimmed V and J ends, which lost 5 bases and 6 bases, there was a span of 8 bases. From germline, CDR1 is SGHAT and CDR2 FQNNGV.

The gene calls are TRBV7-9 and TRBJ2-3; D remains unclear. Germline V gene sequence: CDR1 SEHNR, CDR2 FQNEAQ (reference sequence). The V and J ends lost 5 bases and 2 bases respectively, with 5 bases between them. This CDR3 comprises 12 residues. The CDR3 here is CASSPNTDTQYF. CDR3 in DNA: TGTGCCAGCAGCCCCAACACAGATACGCAGTATTTT.

V gene TRBV7-6 combines with J gene TRBJ2-3; tentative D call: TRBD1 (5 bases). Germline CDR1 and CDR2: SGHVS and FNYEAQ. The CDR3 totals 15 residues. Trimming cost V 6 bases and J 3 bases, with 16 bases left between them. The CDR3 DNA sequence: TGTGCCAGCAGGGACAACTCAGTCTTAACAGATACGCAGTATTTT. This encodes CASRDNSVLTDTQYF.

Here the CDR3 DNA reads TGTGCCAGCAGCGCCGGAGGCTATGGCTACACCTTC. It translates to CASSAGGYGYTF. The rearrangement links TRBV7-9 to TRBJ1-2; D unclear. V lost 5 bases to trimming and J lost 4 bases, with 8 bases between them. The V gene's germline CDR1 is SEHNR and CDR2 FQNEAQ (reference sequence). The CDR3 contains 12 residues.

The chain joins TRBV7-9 to TRBJ1-6, with 8 bases that match TRBD1. Germline loops: CDR1 SEHNR, CDR2 FQNEAQ (reference sequence). The CDR3 extends over 14 amino acids. The ends lost 4 bases at V and 9 bases at J; junction bases unmatched: 5. CDR3 DNA sequence: TGTGCCAGCAGCTGGGGACAGGAGGGTTCACCCCTCCACTTT. It yields the protein CASSWGQEGSPLHF. The full variable domain, its missing parts supplied by reference TRBV7-9 and TRBJ1-6, is DTGVSQNPRHKITKRGQNVTFRCDPISEHNRLYWYRQTLGQGPEFLTYFQNEAQLEKSRLLSDRFSAERPKGSFSTLEIQRTEQGDSAMYLCASSWGQEGSPLHFGNGTRLTVT.

The rearrangement joins TRBV5-3 to TRBJ1-1; D gene uncertain. TRBV5-3 is an open reading frame whose function is uncertain. The CDR3 consists of 13 residues. V lost 8 bases, J lost 6 bases, and 17 bases lay in between. The CDR3 is CASSPRQFAEAFF. DNA of the CDR3: TGTGCCAGCAGCCCCCGCCAGTTTGCTGAAGCTTTCTTT.

This chain connects TRBV28 to TRBJ1-1, with D unclear. Trimming removed 5 bases at V and 5 bases at J, with 12 bases between. CDR1 is MDHEN, CDR2 SYDVKM, per germline. This CDR3 spans 13 amino acids. The CDR3 nucleotides read TGTGCCAGCAGTCCTGGGCCGGGGACTGAAGCTTTCTTT. The encoded protein is CASSPGPGTEAFF.

J is TRBJ1-6 and V is TRBV6-5, with D possibly being TRBD1 (5 bases). The CDR3 has 14 residues. Per the germline V gene, CDR1 is MNHEY and CDR2 is SVGAGI. The V end was cut by 4 bases, the J end by 6 bases, with 10 bases between. DNA for the CDR3: TGTGCCAGCAGTTGGGCAGGGCGTAATTCACCCCTCCACTTT. Its protein is CASSWAGRNSPLHF.

This chain uses TRBV5-6 with TRBJ2-1, with 11 positions matching TRBD2. Germline V lookup: CDR1 SGHDT, CDR2 YYEEEE. This CDR3 region has 17 residues. The trim removed 5 bases at V and 8 bases at J, leaving 15 bases unmatched. Here the CDR3 DNA reads TGTGCCAGCAGGAGGCCGGGACTAGCGGTTGAGGGGGATGAGCAGTTCTTC. It is translated as CASRRPGLAVEGDEQFF. Complete variable domain (other parts from reference TRBV5-6 and TRBJ2-1): DAGVTQSPTHLIKTRGQQVTLRCSPKSGHDTVSWYQQALGQGPQFIFQYYEEEERQRGNFPDRFSGHQFPNYSSELNVNALLLGDSALYLCASRRPGLAVEGDEQFFGPGTRLTVL.

This chain joins TRBV10-1 and TRBJ2-5, with D unclear. The DNA end is more similar to TRBJ2-7, so the J call may be wrong. The CDR3 totals 13 residues. The germline V gene encodes CDR1 WNHNN and CDR2 SYGVQD (reference sequence). The chain's CDR3 is CASSSPWAYEQYF. Here the CDR3 DNA reads TGCGCCAGCAGTTCCCCCTGGGCCTACGAGCAGTACTTC.

V usage is TRBV4-2 and J usage is TRBJ2-3; no clear D gene. CDR1 and CDR2 from the germline V gene are LGHNA and YNFKEQ. With 1 base removed from V and 0 bases from J, the gap between germline ends came to 11 bases. The CDR3 is made up of 16 amino acids. CDR3 protein: CASSQGDRSSTDTQYF. CDR3 nucleotides: TGTGCCAGCAGCCAAGGAGATAGGTCAAGCACAGATACGCAGTATTTT.

V gene TRBV5-1 combines with J gene TRBJ2-5, with D perhaps being TRBD1 or TRBD2 (5 bases each). This CDR3 spans 16 amino acids. Per germline, CDR1 SGHRS and CDR2 YFSETQ. The V and J ends lost 1 base and 5 bases respectively, with 18 bases between them. The CDR3 DNA follows: TGCGCCAGCAGCTTGTCGATGGTACCGGGGCGGGAGACCCAGTACTTC. Amino acid sequence: CASSLSMVPGRETQYF.

A note on this clone: Other DNA sequences of this sample code for an identical CDR3. This chain links TRBV19 with TRBJ1-5; tentative D call: TRBD1 (5 bases). Germline CDR1 LNHDA, CDR2 SQIVND (reference sequence). The CDR3 sequence is 15 residues long. V was clipped by 4 bases and J by 0 bases, with 10 bases between them. DNA for the CDR3: TGTGCCAGTAGTAGAACAGGAGGTAGCAATCAGCCCCAGCATTTT. The encoded protein is CASSRTGGSNQPQHF.

Turning to this clone: An end of the junction differs from the germline gene, which may be a read error. The chain is built from TRBV11-2 and TRBJ2-7; 9 nucleotides match TRBD1. Germline values: CDR1 SGHAT, CDR2 FQNNGV. The CDR3 runs 15 residues. CDR3 nucleotide sequence: TGTGCCAACAGCTTAGTTGGGACAGGGACCTACGAGCAGTACTTC. Its translation: CANSLVGTGTYEQYF.

V and J are TRBV11-2 and TRBJ2-1, with 7 bases lining up with TRBD2. Germline V CDR1 and CDR2: SGHAT, FQNNGV. This CDR3 comprises 16 residues. After removal of 2 bases from V and 5 bases from J, the junction contained 9 bases not matched to a gene. This CDR3 reads CASSLWGGRGNNEQFF. CDR3 nucleotide sequence: TGTGCCAGCAGCTTATGGGGAGGGAGAGGCAACAATGAGCAGTTCTTC. The whole variable domain, filled in from reference TRBV11-2 and TRBJ2-1, reads EAGVAQSPRYKIIEKRQSVAFWCNPISGHATLYWYQQILGQGPKLLIQFQNNGVVDDSQLPKDRFSAERLKGVDSTLKIQPAKLEDSAVYLCASSLWGGRGNNEQFFGPGTRLTVL.

The sample holds one count of this clone. The same CDR3 also results from other DNA sequences found in this sample. The J gene is TRBJ2-7, the V gene TRBV28; 14 nucleotides line up with TRBD2. This CDR3 region has 15 residues. Trimming took 2 bases from V and 4 from J; bases not matched to a gene: 1. Germline loops: CDR1 MDHEN, CDR2 SYDVKM. The CDR3 DNA reads TGTGCCAGCAGTTTAGGACTAGCGGGAGGATACGAGCAGTACTTC. Translation gives CASSLGLAGGYEQYF.

The chain couples TRBV18 to TRBJ2-1, with D perhaps being TRBD1 or TRBD2 (5 bases each). The CDR3 runs 12 residues. With 6 bases removed from V and 8 bases from J, the gap between germline ends came to 11 bases. Germline loops: CDR1 KGHSH, CDR2 LQKENI. The CDR3: CASSPTGHEQFF. Here the CDR3 DNA reads TGTGCCAGCTCCCCGACGGGGCATGAGCAGTTCTTC.

CDR3 amino acids: CAISSGASTDTQYF. CDR3 in DNA: TGTGCCATTTCTAGCGGAGCGAGCACAGATACGCAGTATTTT. This rearrangement joins TRBV10-3 to TRBJ2-3, with 7 bases aligning to TRBD2. CDR3 length: 14 residues. Per germline, CDR1 ENHRY and CDR2 SYGVKD. Trimming removed 9 bases from V and 0 bases from J; junction bases left unmatched: 6.

The chain employs TRBV29-1 and TRBJ2-5; 10 bases align to TRBD2. CDR3 length equals 12 residues. With 8 bases clipped from V and 5 bases from J, the junction kept 5 bases outside the gene matches. Per germline, CDR1 SQVTM and CDR2 ANQGSEA. The CDR3 loop is CSSGTSEETQYF. Written as DNA, the CDR3 is TGCAGCTCGGGGACTAGCGAGGAGACCCAGTACTTC.

This clone has just one count. V and J are TRBV28 and TRBJ2-5; maybe TRBD2 (6 bases). CDR3 length: 11 residues. CDR1 is MDHEN and CDR2 is SYDVKM in the germline V gene. V was cut by 10 bases and J by 11 bases, with 17 bases left in between. CDR3 sequence: CATRLAREQYF. CDR3 DNA sequence: TGTGCCACCCGCCTAGCGAGGGAGCAGTACTTC.

The V gene is TRBV7-8, the J gene TRBJ2-7; TRBD2 aligns across 10 bases. The germline gives CDR1 SGHVS, CDR2 FQNEAQ. CDR3 size: 14 residues. Trimming cost V 5 bases and J 6 bases; bases outside gene matches: 7. The CDR3: CASSRLAGRVEQYF. In DNA, the CDR3 is TGTGCCAGCAGCCGACTAGCGGGTAGGGTCGAGCAGTACTTC.

This sequence joins TRBV28 and TRBJ2-7, with 9 bases aligning to TRBD1. This CDR3 has 15 amino acids. Trimming cost V 3 bases and J 7 bases; bases outside gene matches: 10. Per germline, CDR1 MDHEN and CDR2 SYDVKM. The CDR3 is CASSLGAYRGREQYF. CDR3 DNA sequence: TGTGCCAGCAGTTTGGGTGCGTACAGGGGGCGTGAGCAGTACTTC.